This TCR beta chain is drawn from a study of blood T cell repertoires in COVID-19. Overall study: PBMCs, B-cell-depleted T cells, or T cells were the source of the cDNA or gDNA that made up the material.

The data were produced by immunoSEQ multiplex PCR, yet TCRdb's version contains in-frame clones alone and is incomplete. The sample shows 200,000 to 250,000 clones, approximately 80% of them seen only once. V dropped 0 bases and J dropped 7 bases, with 13 bases sitting between them. The CDR3 loop spans 15 amino acids. CDR1 is SGHNT and CDR2 is YYREEE in the germline V gene (reference sequence). Ages ranged from about 18 to 89 years, with residence in under 25 US areas. Cohort allocation depended upon clinical history that participants reported. Recovered Cohort 3 donors showed two negative PCRs, clearance, or symptom resolution.

Material: PBMCs or T cells enriched from blood (not recorded which). This TCR was sampled from a woman in her fifties or sixties who had recovered from COVID-19. V is TRBV5-4 and J is TRBJ1-4; TRBD1 might be the D (5 bases). In DNA, the CDR3 is TGTGCCAGCAGCTTGGATCAGGGAAGAGCTGAAAAACTGTTTTTT. Its protein is CASSLDQGRAEKLFF.